The sequence of this T cell receptor beta chain was determined in a study of blood T cell repertoires in COVID-19. Using immunoSEQ multiplex PCR, the repertoire was profiled, and TCRdb retains in-frame clones only, with some absent. Of about 140,000 clones detected, approximately 89% appear once; the ten largest clones hold roughly 10%. This clone was recorded once. Specimen: peripheral blood. This receptor was taken from a man aged 60 to 75 with active or convalescent COVID-19.

The CDR3 bases are TGTGCCAGTAGTATCGACAGGGGTGGAACCGGGGAGCTGTTTTTT. The encoded protein is CASSIDRGGTGELFF. This chain uses TRBV19 with TRBJ2-2; 8 positions agree with TRBD1. The CDR3 is made up of 15 amino acids. Germline trimming cut 3 bases from V and 5 bases from J; bases unmatched to any gene: 5. Germline CDR1 and CDR2: LNHDA and SQIVND (reference sequence).